Following are 20 T cell receptor beta chains from one sample sequenced in a study of T cell clones after liver transplantation. Using immunoSEQ multiplex PCR, the repertoire was profiled, and TCRdb retains in-frame clones only, with some absent. The sample includes tens of thousands of clones, approximately 80% of them seen just once. Material: CD4+ T cells from blood, obtained around 50 months after liver transplant. These receptors all stem from a human patient who received a liver transplant. The T cells may partly be graft donor cells.

The chain couples TRBV9 to TRBJ1-2; D is unclear. Trimming removed 5 bases at V and 4 bases at J, with 9 bases between. The CDR3 has 12 amino acids. The germline CDR1 and CDR2 sequences are SGDLS and YYNGEE. The CDR3 loop reads CASRGNGYGYTF. The CDR3 nucleotides are TGTGCCAGCAGGGGGAACGGCTATGGCTACACCTTC.

This clone was recorded only once. The V gene is TRBV14, the J gene TRBJ1-1; D not resolved. Trimming stripped 6 bases from V and 2 bases from J, with 10 bases between. The length of the CDR3 is 13 residues. Germline values: CDR1 SGHDN, CDR2 FVKESK. The CDR3: CASRAGGNTEAFF. The CDR3 DNA sequence: TGTGCCAGCAGGGCAGGAGGTAACACTGAAGCTTTCTTT.

The CDR3, as DNA: TGTGCCAGCAGTCGGACAGGGGGGAACACTGAAGCTTTCTTT. Its protein product is CASSRTGGNTEAFF. The rearrangement links TRBV5-5 to TRBJ1-1, with TRBD1 matching 10 bases. This CDR3 is built from 14 residues. Per the germline V gene, CDR1 is SGHKS and CDR2 is YYEKEE (reference sequence). With V trimmed by 5 bases and J by 1 base, 2 bases remained unmatched.

V gene TRBV9 combines with J gene TRBJ2-1; the match to TRBD2 covers 10 bases. The CDR3 has 15 residues. Trimming cost V 0 bases and J 9 bases; bases outside gene matches: 6. The germline V gene encodes CDR1 SGDLS and CDR2 YYNGEE. The CDR3 sequence is CASSVAPSGSGEQFF. DNA for the CDR3: TGTGCCAGCAGCGTAGCTCCTAGCGGGAGCGGTGAGCAGTTCTTC.

The rearrangement links TRBV5-4 to TRBJ2-7; D is possibly TRBD1 (6 bases). Germline CDR1 SGHNT, CDR2 YYREEE (reference sequence). The CDR3 length is 14 residues. V was trimmed by 4 bases and J by 5 bases, leaving 16 bases between them. The CDR3, as DNA: TGTGCCAGCAGCCAATACGTGACAGGAAACGAGCAGTACTTC. Its protein product is CASSQYVTGNEQYF.

This clone was recorded once. The chain combines TRBV4-2 with TRBJ2-7, with 9 bases lining up with TRBD1. V gave up 1 base and J gave up 2 bases; unmatched junction bases: 12. This CDR3 has 18 amino acids. Germline-derived CDR1 and CDR2 are LGHNA and YNFKEQ. CDR3 nucleotides: TGTGCCAGCAGCCAAGGTCTATATAGACAGGGGGAAGCCTACGAGCAGTACTTC. Residues: CASSQGLYRQGEAYEQYF.

The chain employs TRBV6-1 and TRBJ2-2; D might be TRBD2 (7 bases). Trimming removed 0 bases at V and 4 bases at J, with 15 bases between. Germline V gene data show CDR1 as MNHNS and CDR2 as SASEGT. The CDR3 loop spans 17 amino acids. The DNA for the CDR3 is TGTGCCAGCAGTGAAGCGGGGGGGGCACGGGGCACCGGGGAGCTGTTTTTT. This encodes CASSEAGGARGTGELFF.

To note about this clone: The sample has other DNA sequences that encode this CDR3 too. V and J are TRBV28 and TRBJ2-3; D may be TRBD2 (5 bases). CDR1 MDHEN and CDR2 SYDVKM come from the germline V gene. The V gene lost 5 bases and the J gene lost 3 bases, with 9 bases spanning the gap. The CDR3 spans 13 residues. The CDR3 sequence is CASSTPGTDTQYF. CDR3 bases: TGTGCCAGCAGTACTCCGGGGACAGATACGCAGTATTTT.

V is TRBV19 and J is TRBJ1-1, with D uncertain. V gave up 5 bases and J gave up 1 base, with 14 bases separating them. The V gene's germline CDR1 is LNHDA and CDR2 SQIVND (reference sequence). The CDR3 covers 15 residues. Here the CDR3 DNA reads TGTGCCAGTAGTGCCCAGGCACAGACGAACACTGAAGCTTTCTTT. Its protein product is CASSAQAQTNTEAFF.

V and J are TRBV5-8 and TRBJ2-5; 11 bases are a match to TRBD1. The CDR3 is 19 residues long. V trimming: 4 bases; J trimming: 2 bases; junction bases outside the gene matches: 16. CDR1 is SGHTS and CDR2 is YDEGEE in the germline V gene. CDR3 DNA: TGTGCCAGCAGCACGGAGCCCAGGACAGGGGGCGCTTGGCAAGAGACCCAGTACTTC. Translation gives CASSTEPRTGGAWQETQYF.

V and J are TRBV6-5 and TRBJ1-5, with D uncertain. Looked up from germline, CDR1 is MNHEY and CDR2 is SVGAGI. Trimming pared 5 bases from V and 7 bases from J, leaving 12 bases between. CDR3 size: 13 residues. CDR3 sequence: CASSETAWQPQHF. DNA for the CDR3: TGTGCCAGCAGTGAAACGGCTTGGCAGCCCCAGCATTTT.

The rearrangement joins TRBV7-3 to TRBJ2-2, with 10 bases aligning to TRBD1. The CDR3 is 16 residues long. The V and J ends lost 5 bases and 6 bases, in that order; junction bases with no gene match: 9. Germline V CDR1 and CDR2: SGHTA, FQGTGA. The CDR3 loop reads CASSPRDRGFSGELFF. In DNA, the CDR3 is TGTGCCAGCAGCCCCCGGGACAGGGGTTTTTCCGGGGAGCTGTTTTTT.

The chain uses TRBV5-1 and TRBJ2-3; D may match TRBD1 or TRBD2 (5 bases each). Trimming shortened V by 5 bases and J by 0 bases, and 13 bases separated the two germline ends. This CDR3 comprises 15 residues. Per the germline V gene, CDR1 is SGHRS and CDR2 is YFSETQ. The CDR3 loop is CASRPGTPSTDTQYF. The DNA of the CDR3 is TGCGCCAGCAGGCCTGGGACGCCTAGCACAGATACGCAGTATTTT.

The chain is built from TRBV5-1 and TRBJ2-3; D is possibly TRBD2 (6 bases). CDR3 size: 14 residues. Between the trimmed V and J ends, which lost 2 bases and 1 base, there was a span of 8 bases. CDR1 is SGHRS, CDR2 YFSETQ, per germline. CDR3 loop: CASSFSGGTDTQYF. In DNA form, the CDR3 reads TGCGCCAGCAGCTTTTCGGGGGGCACAGATACGCAGTATTTT.

The V gene is TRBV6-1, the J gene TRBJ2-7; D gene ambiguous. Germline-derived CDR1 and CDR2 are MNHNS and SASEGT. This CDR3 spans 12 amino acids. The CDR3 spells CAVAGSTYEQYF. CDR3 DNA sequence: TGTGCGGTCGCCGGCAGCACCTACGAGCAGTACTTC.

V usage is TRBV6-6 and J usage is TRBJ1-1; TRBD1 aligns across 10 bases. V trimming: 5 bases; J trimming: 2 bases; junction bases outside the gene matches: 5. Germline V gene lookup returns CDR1 MNHNY and CDR2 SVGAGI (reference sequence). This CDR3 spans 15 amino acids. CDR3 sequence (DNA): TGTGCCAGCAGTAGCCGGGACAGGGGTAACACTGAAGCTTTCTTT. Its translation: CASSSRDRGNTEAFF.

This clone was seen a single time. The chain couples TRBV7-8 to TRBJ1-1; no firm D call. The V gene's germline CDR1 is SGHVS and CDR2 FQNEAQ. The V end was cut by 2 bases, the J end by 1 base, with 8 bases between. This CDR3 region has 14 residues. The CDR3 protein is CASSLIAGNTEAFF. CDR3 DNA sequence: TGTGCCAGCAGCTTAATAGCAGGGAACACTGAAGCTTTCTTT.

This chain connects TRBV18 to TRBJ2-7, with 13 bases aligning to TRBD2. The trim removed 6 bases at V and 2 bases at J, leaving 4 bases unmatched. The CDR3 covers 15 residues. Germline CDR1 reads KGHSH; CDR2 reads LQKENI. The CDR3 spells CASSLGLAGTYEQYF. CDR3 nucleotides: TGTGCCAGCTCGCTGGGACTAGCGGGAACCTACGAGCAGTACTTC.

The chain carries TRBV7-2 and TRBJ2-3; 11 bases are shared with TRBD2. The J segment lost 0 bases and the V segment lost 2 bases, leaving 7 bases of the junction unmatched. The CDR3 loop spans 18 amino acids. CDR1 is SGHTA, CDR2 FQGNSA, per germline. CDR3 in DNA: TGTGCCAGCAGCTTAAGTCTAGCGGGGGGAGGGAGCACAGATACGCAGTATTTT. Its protein product is CASSLSLAGGGSTDTQYF.

This chain uses TRBV5-1 with TRBJ1-1; D gene unclear. The V gene's germline CDR1 is SGHRS and CDR2 YFSETQ. The V and J ends lost 4 bases and 2 bases respectively, with 9 bases between them. The CDR3 has 13 residues. CDR3 sequence reads: CASSAVRNTEAFF. The CDR3 DNA is TGCGCCAGCAGCGCCGTAAGAAACACTGAAGCTTTCTTT.